This TCR beta chain was obtained from a study of blood T cells in healthy people across ages. Per individual sample, total RNA of at least 5.5 micrograms was extracted. CDR1 is MRHNA, CDR2 SNTAGT, per germline. V was pared by 0 bases and J by 7 bases, with 6 bases of the junction left unmatched. The CDR3 is made up of 15 amino acids. Together with a sample-barcoded 5' primer, a J-beta primer mix was included in a second PCR lasting about 6 to 11 cycles. A template-switch adaptor containing 12 random nucleotides labeled each cDNA molecule. TCRdb processed the 5' RACE reads anew with MiXCR; each CDR3 protein has one entry. The table records around 1,800,000 distinct CDR3 sequences, around 42% of them present only once.

The sequencing input was blood. The chain recombines TRBV6-4 with TRBJ2-1; 7 bases fit TRBD1. The origin of this receptor is a human donor in good health. CDR3 sequence reads: CASSDSMDRTNEQFF. CDR3 sequence (DNA): TGTGCCAGCAGTGACTCGATGGACAGGACTAATGAGCAGTTCTTC.